These 30 T cell receptor beta chains share one sample of origin, sequenced in a study of blood T cell repertoires in COVID-19. Assay: immunoSEQ multiplex PCR; the TCRdb copy retains only in-frame clones and omits some. This repertoire shows tens of thousands of clones, around 87% found once; its top ten account for about 6.6%. What was sequenced was peripheral blood. The source of these receptors is a man aged 45-65 years with active COVID-19.

In this sample, this clone turned up a few times. The V gene is TRBV9, the J gene TRBJ1-1; D is possibly TRBD1 (6 bases). Trimming took off 0 bases at V and 3 bases at J, with 9 bases between the two ends. Germline V gene data show CDR1 as SGDLS and CDR2 as YYNGEE. The CDR3 has 14 residues. The CDR3: CASSVAAGDTEAFF. The DNA of the CDR3 is TGTGCCAGCAGCGTAGCGGCAGGGGACACTGAAGCTTTCTTT.

The V call is TRBV4-1, the J call TRBJ2-7, with 8 nucleotides matching TRBD2. The V and J ends lost 2 bases and 0 bases, in that order; junction bases with no gene match: 3. Germline loops: CDR1 MGHRA, CDR2 YSYEKL. CDR3 size: 15 residues. CDR3 DNA: TGCGCCAGCAGCCAAACTAGCGGTACCTCCTACGAGCAGTACTTC. Amino acids: CASSQTSGTSYEQYF.

The chain is built from TRBV5-1 and TRBJ2-2; weak D call: TRBD1 (6 bases). CDR1 SGHRS and CDR2 YFSETQ come from the germline V gene. With 5 bases removed from V and 0 bases from J, the gap between germline ends came to 8 bases. There are 14 residues in the CDR3. CDR3 sequence: CASRRDTNTGELFF. In DNA form, the CDR3 reads TGCGCCAGCAGAAGGGACACGAACACCGGGGAGCTGTTTTTT.

J is TRBJ2-2 and V is TRBV20-1, with D perhaps TRBD1 (6 bases). Germline loops: CDR1 DFQATT, CDR2 SNEGSKA (reference sequence). V dropped 3 bases and J dropped 8 bases, with 7 bases sitting between them. The CDR3 totals 11 residues. The CDR3 DNA follows: TGCAGTGCTAGGAGGGGGGGGGAGCTGTTTTTT. It encodes CSARRGGELFF.

This chain links TRBV11-2 with TRBJ2-7; weak D call: TRBD2 (7 bases). CDR3 length: 17 amino acids. The V end was cut by 4 bases, the J end by 0 bases, with 19 bases between. CDR1 is SGHAT, CDR2 FQNNGV, per germline. In nucleotides, the CDR3 is TGTGCCAGCAGCTATAGAGGGGGGGCCAGGAGCTCCTACGAGCAGTACTTC. Translation: CASSYRGGARSSYEQYF.

This rearrangement joins TRBV5-6 to TRBJ2-3; D is perhaps TRBD1 (7 bases). The CDR3 is 18 amino acids. Trimming took off 0 bases at V and 0 bases at J, with 17 bases between the two ends. Germline CDR1 and CDR2: SGHDT and YYEEEE. The CDR3 reads CASSLVGGTASSTDTQYF. CDR3 in DNA: TGTGCCAGCAGCTTGGTAGGGGGGACAGCCTCTAGCACAGATACGCAGTATTTT.

The rearrangement uses TRBV6-6 and TRBJ1-5; tentative D call: TRBD1 (6 bases). Looked up from germline, CDR1 is MNHNY and CDR2 is SVGAGI (reference sequence). V lost 2 bases and J lost 6, with 14 bases in between. The length of the CDR3 is 15 residues. The chain's CDR3 is CASSYGAQGSQPQHF. The CDR3 nucleotides read TGTGCCAGCAGTTACGGGGCACAGGGAAGTCAGCCCCAGCATTTT.

The V call is TRBV5-6, the J call TRBJ1-1; perhaps TRBD1 as D (5 bases). V was trimmed by 0 bases and J by 4 bases, leaving 13 bases between them. This CDR3 has 15 amino acids. CDR1 and CDR2 (germline): SGHDT, YYEEEE. The CDR3 nucleotides are TGTGCCAGCAGCTTGGGACCGGGGGGGAGCACTGAAGCTTTCTTT. Amino acid sequence: CASSLGPGGSTEAFF.

The rearrangement links TRBV18 to TRBJ2-1, with TRBD2 matching over 11 bases. The CDR3 is 15 amino acids. Germline V gene data show CDR1 as KGHSH and CDR2 as LQKENI. J gave up 3 bases and V 4 bases, and 2 bases lay outside the gene matches. In DNA, the CDR3 is TGTGCCAGCTCACGAGGGACTAGCGGCTACAATGAGCAGTTCTTC. Its protein product is CASSRGTSGYNEQFF.

This sequence joins TRBV18 and TRBJ2-6; D possibly corresponds to TRBD2 (5 bases). The CDR3 is 18 amino acids. Deletions cut 0 bases from V and 0 bases from J, with 12 bases between. From germline, CDR1 is KGHSH and CDR2 LQKENI. The CDR3 spells CASSPPGGRGSGANVLTF. The CDR3 nucleotides are TGTGCCAGCTCACCACCAGGCGGCCGGGGCTCTGGGGCCAACGTCCTGACTTTC.

The chain is built from TRBV5-6 and TRBJ2-1; no reliable D call. CDR3 length equals 11 residues. Germline-derived CDR1 and CDR2 are SGHDT and YYEEEE. V lost 5 bases, J lost 7 bases, and 7 bases lay in between. In DNA, the CDR3 is TGTGCCAGCAGGATCGGGAATGAGCAGTTCTTC. It yields the protein CASRIGNEQFF.

The rearrangement joins TRBV24-1 to TRBJ1-1; 9 nucleotides line up with TRBD1. The ends lost 2 bases at V and 4 bases at J; junction bases unmatched: 4. CDR3 length equals 15 residues. Germline-derived CDR1 and CDR2 are KGHDR and SFDVKD. The CDR3 spells CATSDSRTGATEAFF. In DNA form, the CDR3 reads TGTGCCACCAGTGATTCCCGGACAGGGGCCACTGAAGCTTTCTTT.

The chain has TRBV29-1 and TRBJ2-2, with 7 bases identical to TRBD1. Trimming cost V 6 bases and J 7 bases; bases outside gene matches: 5. The CDR3 spans 12 residues. Germline CDR1 and CDR2: SQVTM and ANQGSEA. CDR3 sequence (DNA): TGCAGCGTGAGACAGGGCGGCGGGGAGCTGTTTTTT. Its translation is CSVRQGGGELFF.

CDR3 region: CASSQDRRDSPNYGYTF. CDR3 DNA sequence: TGCGCCAGCAGCCAAGATCGTCGAGACTCACCTAACTATGGCTACACCTTC. The chain employs TRBV4-3 and TRBJ1-2, with D unresolved. This CDR3 comprises 17 residues. V shed 0 bases and J shed 0 bases, with 14 bases lying between them. CDR1 is LGHNA and CDR2 is YSLEER in the germline V gene.

The rearrangement links TRBV6-5 to TRBJ1-2; 8 bases are a match to TRBD1. Germline V gene lookup returns CDR1 MNHEY and CDR2 SVGAGI. The CDR3 spans 14 residues. Unmatched junction bases numbered 6, after V lost 6 bases and J lost 3 bases. CDR3 region: CASSYGTGDYGYTF. As DNA, the CDR3 is TGTGCCAGCAGCTACGGGACAGGTGACTATGGCTACACCTTC.

The chain links TRBV18 to TRBJ1-2; tentative D call: TRBD1 (5 bases). The germline V gene has CDR1 KGHSH and CDR2 LQKENI. The CDR3 is made up of 14 amino acids. V was shortened by 3 bases and J by 4 bases, with 12 bases between the two germline ends. CDR3 DNA sequence: TGTGCCAGCTCACCCCTCAGGGTGGGCTATGGCTACACCTTC. Protein: CASSPLRVGYGYTF.

This chain links TRBV28 with TRBJ2-1; 11 bases match TRBD1. Germline V lookup: CDR1 MDHEN, CDR2 SYDVKM. The CDR3 sequence is 14 residues long. V shed 6 bases, J shed 9 bases, and the junction held 7 bases outside the gene matches. CDR3: CASSSGQGAVEQFF. The DNA for the CDR3 is TGTGCCAGCAGCTCTGGACAGGGGGCCGTTGAGCAGTTCTTC.

The V call is TRBV9, the J call TRBJ1-3, with D possibly matching TRBD1 (5 bases). V was pared by 3 bases and J by 1 base, with 11 bases between. Germline V gene lookup returns CDR1 SGDLS and CDR2 YYNGEE. This CDR3 is 15 amino acids long. In DNA, the CDR3 is TGTGCCAGCAGCGCTGGGCGGGGGTCTGGAAACACCATATATTTT. Its translation: CASSAGRGSGNTIYF. The full variable domain, with the rest looked up from reference TRBV9 and TRBJ1-3, is DSGVTQTPKHLITATGQRVTLRCSPRSGDLSVYWYQQSLDQGLQFLIQYYNGEERAKGNILERFSAQQFPDLHSELNLSSLELGDSALYFCASSAGRGSGNTIYFGEGSWLTVV.

This clone came up once. The chain carries TRBV19 and TRBJ2-5; possible D gene TRBD2, 5 bases. Trimming removed 5 bases at V and 1 base at J, with 8 bases between. CDR1 is LNHDA, CDR2 SQIVND, per germline (reference sequence). This CDR3 is 13 amino acids long. This CDR3 is CASSPSIQETQYF. In nucleotides, the CDR3 is TGTGCCAGTAGTCCTAGCATCCAAGAGACCCAGTACTTC.

This clone counts as medium-sized (0.01 to 0.1%). The DNA for the CDR3 is TGTGCCACCAGTGATTTGGGGGACAGGGGGTTGGTCACCGGGGAGCTGTTTTTT. This codes for CATSDLGDRGLVTGELFF. This chain links TRBV24-1 with TRBJ2-2, with 11 bases that match TRBD1. Per germline, CDR1 KGHDR and CDR2 SFDVKD. V lost 0 bases and J lost 4; bases outside the gene matches: 6. This CDR3 contains 18 residues.

The chain couples TRBV27 to TRBJ2-5; 9 bases align to TRBD2. V lost 6 bases and J lost 2; bases outside the gene matches: 1. There are 13 residues in the CDR3. Germline lookup yields CDR1 MNHEY and CDR2 SMNVEV (reference sequence). In nucleotides, the CDR3 is TGTGCCAGCAGGGGACTAGCACAAGAGACCCAGTACTTC. This encodes CASRGLAQETQYF.

A single count supports this clone. The V call is TRBV9, the J call TRBJ2-1; tentative D call: TRBD2 (5 bases). The germline CDR1 and CDR2 sequences are SGDLS and YYNGEE. The V end lost 4 bases, the J end lost 8 bases, and 13 bases lay between the germline ends. This CDR3 is 13 amino acids long. CDR3 region: CASSLAGGDEQFF. Here the CDR3 DNA reads TGTGCCAGCAGCCTTGCGGGCGGCGATGAGCAGTTCTTC.

The chain couples TRBV6-5 to TRBJ1-6, with TRBD1 matching 7 bases. Germline V gene data show CDR1 as MNHEY and CDR2 as SVGAGI. Trimming at V came to 5 bases and at J to 7 bases, leaving 8 bases not matched to a gene. There are 15 residues in the CDR3. The CDR3, as DNA: TGTGCCAGCAGTCTAGTGACAGGGCCCAATTCACCCCTCCACTTT. Protein sequence: CASSLVTGPNSPLHF.

The chain couples TRBV5-1 to TRBJ1-6, with 9 bases identical to TRBD1. CDR1 is SGHRS, CDR2 YFSETQ, per germline. The junction had 9 bases not matched to a gene; V was cut back by 4 bases and J by 7 bases. This CDR3 region has 16 residues. CDR3: CASSPRTGETNSPLHF. The CDR3 DNA sequence: TGCGCCAGCAGCCCCAGGACAGGGGAAACAAATTCACCCCTCCACTTT.

V and J are TRBV11-2 and TRBJ2-1; the match to TRBD2 covers 11 bases. V was clipped by 4 bases and J by 2 bases; unmatched bases: 7. Germline V lookup: CDR1 SGHAT, CDR2 FQNNGV. This CDR3 is 17 amino acids long. The CDR3 DNA reads as TGTGCCAGCAGCTCTCCAGAGGGACTAGCGGCCTACAATGAGCAGTTCTTC. Protein sequence: CASSSPEGLAAYNEQFF. The complete variable domain, with remaining parts taken from reference TRBV11-2 and TRBJ2-1, reads EAGVAQSPRYKIIEKRQSVAFWCNPISGHATLYWYQQILGQGPKLLIQFQNNGVVDDSQLPKDRFSAERLKGVDSTLKIQPAKLEDSAVYLCASSSPEGLAAYNEQFFGPGTRLTVL.

The chain employs TRBV5-1 and TRBJ2-1, with 8 nucleotides matching TRBD2. V lost 5 bases to trimming and J lost 0 bases; unmatched junction nucleotides: 7. The CDR3 spans 16 residues. CDR1 is SGHRS, CDR2 YFSETQ, per germline. CDR3 DNA: TGCGCCAGCAGGTGGAGCGGGGGCCTCTCCTACAATGAGCAGTTCTTC. Protein product: CASRWSGGLSYNEQFF.

This chain connects TRBV4-3 to TRBJ1-6, with D possibly being TRBD1 (6 bases). Between the trimmed V and J ends, which lost 3 bases and 8 bases, there was a span of 14 bases. The germline CDR1 and CDR2 sequences are LGHNA and YSLEER. This CDR3 region has 15 residues. CDR3 DNA sequence: TGCGCCAGCAGCCACAACCAGGGGACGGATTCACCCCTCCACTTT. Its translation: CASSHNQGTDSPLHF.

This clone was picked up a small number of times. V and J are TRBV11-3 and TRBJ2-7, with TRBD1 identical over 10 bases. CDR1 and CDR2 (germline): SGHNT, YENEEA. The ends lost 5 bases at V and 2 bases at J; junction bases unmatched: 3. The CDR3 is 14 residues long. The CDR3 DNA is TGTGCCAGCAGCCAGACAGGGGGCACCTACGAGCAGTACTTC. Translation gives CASSQTGGTYEQYF.

The V and J genes are TRBV12-2 and TRBJ1-6. TRBV12-2 is assigned pseudogene status. The CDR3 is 19 residues long. This chain's CDR3 is CASRFQNGGGASHNSPLHF. The DNA of the CDR3 is TGTGCAAGTCGCTTCCAGAATGGCGGGGGGGCTTCCCATAATTCACCCCTCCACTTT.

This chain connects TRBV11-3 to TRBJ2-7; 13 positions agree with TRBD2. Germline trimming cut 4 bases from V and 5 bases from J; bases unmatched to any gene: 5. CDR3 size: 15 residues. CDR1 is SGHNT, CDR2 YENEEA, per germline. CDR3 nucleotides: TGTGCCAGCAGCTCGCGGACTAGCGGGAGCGACGAGCAGTACTTC. Translating it yields CASSSRTSGSDEQYF.